The 9 T cell receptor beta chains below all came from one sample that was sequenced in a study of shared clonotypes between healthy human individuals (dated by TCRdb to 2019 to 2021). The library came from the immunoSEQ multiplex PCR assay. Entries here come from immuneACCESS through TCRdb and include only in-frame sequences with V and J called. Some clones fail to appear in such tables; in the studies checked, an unresolved V gene covers under half of the shortfall, and the cause of the remainder is unknown. In all, the sample holds about 1.1 million clones, and approximately 80% of those were seen once. The ten top clones hold more than 0.85% of the sample. The sample was memory CD4+ T cells from PBMCs. The cell subset or site label, read with the paper, signifies: CD45RA-negative fraction. Every receptor here comes from a man aged 18 to 30 in good health. Some clones in this sample may be carry-over from other donors' samples.

This clone showed up just a few times. Other DNA sequences in this sample translate to the same CDR3. This chain links TRBV28 with TRBJ2-2, with D unclear. In germline, CDR1 is MDHEN, CDR2 SYDVKM. Trimming took 5 bases from V and 5 from J, leaving 3 bases between them. The length of the CDR3 is 11 residues. CDR3: CASSLTGELFF. The CDR3 DNA reads TGTGCCAGCAGTCTAACCGGGGAGCTGTTTTTT. Complete variable domain (other parts from reference TRBV28 and TRBJ2-2): DVKVTQSSRYLVKRTGEKVFLECVQDMDHENMFWYRQDPGLGLRLIYFSYDVKMKEKGDIPEGYSVSREKKERFSLILESASTNQTSMYLCASSLTGELFFGEGSRLTVL.

The chain couples TRBV6-5 to TRBJ2-7; no definite D call. The CDR3 has 14 amino acids. V lost 5 bases to trimming and J lost 12 bases, with 23 bases between them. Per the germline V gene, CDR1 is MNHEY and CDR2 is SVGAGI. CDR3 region: CASSPNEQTGYRYF. The CDR3, as DNA: TGTGCCAGCAGTCCTAACGAGCAGACCGGGTATCGGTACTTC.

The sample holds one count of this clone. The V gene is TRBV7-3, the J gene TRBJ2-7; 16 bases agree with TRBD2. The CDR3 runs 15 residues. The trim removed 5 bases at V and 7 bases at J, leaving 5 bases unmatched. Germline CDR1 is SGHTA and CDR2 is FQGTGA. The CDR3 bases are TGTGCCAGCAGCCCGGGACTAGCGGGAGGGGGTGAGCAGTACTTC. It encodes CASSPGLAGGGEQYF. Looking up the rest from reference TRBV7-3 and TRBJ2-7 gives the full variable domain: GAGVSQTPSNKVTEKGKYVELRCDPISGHTALYWYRQSLGQGPEFLIYFQGTGAADDSGLPNDRFFAVRPEGSVSTLKIQRTERGDSAVYLCASSPGLAGGGEQYFGPGTRLTVT.

With regard to this clone: At the DNA level, this CDR3 is encoded by other sequences in the same sample as well. The chain carries TRBV7-6 and TRBJ2-5; D possibly corresponds to TRBD2 (5 bases). The length of the CDR3 is 14 residues. Trimming cost V 5 bases and J 3 bases, with 13 bases left between them. Per the germline V gene, CDR1 is SGHVS and CDR2 is FNYEAQ. The CDR3: CASSRRGTEETQYF. The CDR3, as DNA: TGTGCCAGCAGCCGCCGGGGAACCGAAGAGACCCAGTACTTC.

This clone was counted only a few times. The chain carries TRBV20-1 and TRBJ1-1; D is unclear. This CDR3 contains 11 residues. In germline, CDR1 is DFQATT, CDR2 SNEGSKA (reference sequence). Trimming removed 3 bases at V and 3 bases at J, with 5 bases between. CDR3 residues: CSASRYTEAFF. The DNA of the CDR3 is TGCAGTGCTAGCCGGTACACTGAAGCTTTCTTT.

The chain uses TRBV4-2 and TRBJ1-3; tentatively, D is TRBD1 (5 bases). Deletions cut 2 bases from V and 4 bases from J, with 12 bases between. Per the germline V gene, CDR1 is LGHNA and CDR2 is YNFKEQ. This CDR3 has 15 amino acids. The CDR3 region is CASSQKGTEGNTIYF. CDR3 in DNA: TGTGCCAGCAGCCAAAAGGGGACTGAGGGAAACACCATATATTTT.

This clone appeared many times. Other DNA sequences of this sample code for an identical CDR3. This chain uses TRBV7-9 with TRBJ2-1, with 11 bases that match TRBD2. The CDR3 is 16 amino acids. CDR1 is SEHNR and CDR2 is FQNEAQ in the germline V gene (reference sequence). Unmatched junction bases numbered 4, after V lost 0 bases and J lost 6 bases. The CDR3 DNA follows: TGTGCCAGCAGCTTAGCTAGCGGGAGGGCCCTCAATGAGCAGTTCTTC. This encodes CASSLASGRALNEQFF. The whole variable domain, filled in from reference TRBV7-9 and TRBJ2-1, reads DTGVSQNPRHKITKRGQNVTFRCDPISEHNRLYWYRQTLGQGPEFLTYFQNEAQLEKSRLLSDRFSAERPKGSFSTLEIQRTEQGDSAMYLCASSLASGRALNEQFFGPGTRLTVL.

About this clone itself: The DNA is omitted, as the CDR3 cannot be located on it reliably, and the CDR3 follows TCRdb's listing. The rearrangement joins TRBV21-1 to TRBJ2-3; the listed D gene, TRBD2, was not tested against the DNA. TRBV21-1 is a pseudogene locus. The CDR3 comprises 20 residues, both ends counted. The CDR3 sequence: CASRRRRICGVGPGTDTQYF.

The DNA of the CDR3 is TGTGCCAGCAGTTTACCGGGGCTCACAGATACGCAGTATTTT. Protein: CASSLPGLTDTQYF. This rearrangement joins TRBV28 to TRBJ2-3; D could derive from TRBD1 or TRBD2 (5 bases each). The V gene lost 2 bases and the J gene lost 2 bases, with 8 bases spanning the gap. CDR3 length: 14 residues. Germline V gene data show CDR1 as MDHEN and CDR2 as SYDVKM.